This T cell receptor (beta chain) was obtained from a study of persistence of HIV-infected CD4 T cells. CDR3 length equals 16 residues. Germline V gives CDR1 SEHNR, CDR2 FQNEAQ (reference sequence). V was shortened by 6 bases and J by 0 bases, with 14 bases between the two germline ends. General observations from the study: Compared with CD3/CD28-stimulated cells, CMV- and Gag-responding cells showed lower TCRbeta richness.

An overlapping HIV-1 Gag peptide pool stimulated these cells at about 0.9 ug/peptide/mL. Memory cells lacking CD40L and CD69 with high CD45RO were sorted. This clone was detected a few times. Antigen specificity is unknown. This was the immunoSEQ version 4 assay in survey mode. Here immunoSEQ multiplex PCR was the method, and the copy in TCRdb shows in-frame clones only, minus some. The data show approximately 34,000 clones, 75% to 85% seen once. The clonotype originates from an adult woman with HIV who was CMV-seropositive. The V and J genes are TRBV7-9 and TRBJ1-4; D not certain. The sequenced sample was CD4+ T cells sorted from PBMCs after roughly 17-hour stimulation, obtained from a patient who received antiretroviral therapy. The CDR3 protein is CASSSRAPATNEKLFF. The CDR3 DNA is TGTGCCAGCAGTTCACGTGCCCCCGCAACTAATGAAAAACTGTTTTTT.